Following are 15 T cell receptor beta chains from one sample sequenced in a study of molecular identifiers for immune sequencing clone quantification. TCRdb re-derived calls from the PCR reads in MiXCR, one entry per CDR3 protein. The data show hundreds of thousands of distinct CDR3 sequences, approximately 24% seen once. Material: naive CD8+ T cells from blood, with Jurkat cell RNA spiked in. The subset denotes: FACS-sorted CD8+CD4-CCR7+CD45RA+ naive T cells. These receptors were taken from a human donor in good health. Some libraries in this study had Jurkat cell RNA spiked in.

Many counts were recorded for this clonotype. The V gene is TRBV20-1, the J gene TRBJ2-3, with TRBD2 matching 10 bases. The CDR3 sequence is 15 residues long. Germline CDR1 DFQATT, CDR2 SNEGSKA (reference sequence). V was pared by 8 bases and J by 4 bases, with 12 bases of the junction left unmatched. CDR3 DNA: TGCAGTTCTCCCGGTAGTAGCGGGGGGTCAGATACGCAGTATTTT. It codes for CSSPGSSGGSDTQYF.

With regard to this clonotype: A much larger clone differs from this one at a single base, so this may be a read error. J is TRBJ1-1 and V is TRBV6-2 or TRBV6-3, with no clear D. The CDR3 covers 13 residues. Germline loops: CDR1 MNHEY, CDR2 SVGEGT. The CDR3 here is CASSYYLNTEALF. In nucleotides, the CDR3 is TGTGCCAGCAGTTACTACTTAAACACTGAAGCTTTATTT.

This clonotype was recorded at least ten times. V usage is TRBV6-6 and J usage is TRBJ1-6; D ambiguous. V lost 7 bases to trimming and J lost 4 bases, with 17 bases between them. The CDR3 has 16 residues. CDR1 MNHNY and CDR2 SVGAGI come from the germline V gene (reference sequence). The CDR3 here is CASTGVRFSYNSPLHF. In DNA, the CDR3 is TGTGCCAGCACCGGGGTCCGCTTTTCTTATAATTCACCCCTCCACTTT.

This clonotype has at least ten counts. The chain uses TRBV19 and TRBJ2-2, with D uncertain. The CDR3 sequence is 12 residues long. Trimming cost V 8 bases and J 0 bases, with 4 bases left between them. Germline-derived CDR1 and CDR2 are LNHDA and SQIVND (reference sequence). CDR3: CASHTNTGELFF. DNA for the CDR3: TGTGCCAGTCACACGAACACCGGGGAGCTGTTTTTT.

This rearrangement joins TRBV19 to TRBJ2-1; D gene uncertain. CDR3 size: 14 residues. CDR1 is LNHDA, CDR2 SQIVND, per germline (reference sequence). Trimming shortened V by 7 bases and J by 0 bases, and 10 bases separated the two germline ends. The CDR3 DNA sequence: TGTGCCAGTACCGCCGGAAGCTCCTACAATGAGCAGTTCTTC. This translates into CASTAGSSYNEQFF.

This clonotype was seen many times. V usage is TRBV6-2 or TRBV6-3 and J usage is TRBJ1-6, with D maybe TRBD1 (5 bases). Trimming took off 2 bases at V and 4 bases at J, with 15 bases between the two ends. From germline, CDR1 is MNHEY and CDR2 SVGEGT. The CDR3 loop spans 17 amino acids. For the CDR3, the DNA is TGTGCCAGCAGTTACGAATCCCCAGGGACTTATAATTCACCCCTCCACTTT. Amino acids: CASSYESPGTYNSPLHF.

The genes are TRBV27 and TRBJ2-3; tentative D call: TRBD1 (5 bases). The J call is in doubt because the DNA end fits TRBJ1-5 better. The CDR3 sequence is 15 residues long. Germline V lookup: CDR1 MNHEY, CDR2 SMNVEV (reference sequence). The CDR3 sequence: CASSLIGGSTDTQHF. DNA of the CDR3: TGTGCCAGCAGTTTAATCGGGGGTAGCACAGATACGCAGCATTTT.

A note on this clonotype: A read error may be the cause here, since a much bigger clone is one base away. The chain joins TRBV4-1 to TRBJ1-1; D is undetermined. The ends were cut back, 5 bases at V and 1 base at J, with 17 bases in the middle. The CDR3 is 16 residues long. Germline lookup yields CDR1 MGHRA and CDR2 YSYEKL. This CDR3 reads CASSTPSGSSNTEAFF. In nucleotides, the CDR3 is TGCGCCAGCAGCACCCCCTCCGGGAGCTCGAACACTGAAGCTTTCTTT.

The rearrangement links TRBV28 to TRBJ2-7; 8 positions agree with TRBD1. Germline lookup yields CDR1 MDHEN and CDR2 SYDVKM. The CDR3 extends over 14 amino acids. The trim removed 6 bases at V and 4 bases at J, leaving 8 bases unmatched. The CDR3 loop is CASRGGQEPYEQYF. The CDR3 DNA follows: TGTGCCAGCAGGGGGGGACAGGAACCATACGAGCAGTACTTC.

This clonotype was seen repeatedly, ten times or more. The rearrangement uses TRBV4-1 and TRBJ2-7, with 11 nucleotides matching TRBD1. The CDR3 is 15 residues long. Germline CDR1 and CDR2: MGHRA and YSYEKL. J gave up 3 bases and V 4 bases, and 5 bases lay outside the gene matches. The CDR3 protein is CASSLGTGGDYEQYF. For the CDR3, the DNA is TGCGCCAGCAGCCTGGGGACAGGGGGGGACTACGAGCAGTACTTC.

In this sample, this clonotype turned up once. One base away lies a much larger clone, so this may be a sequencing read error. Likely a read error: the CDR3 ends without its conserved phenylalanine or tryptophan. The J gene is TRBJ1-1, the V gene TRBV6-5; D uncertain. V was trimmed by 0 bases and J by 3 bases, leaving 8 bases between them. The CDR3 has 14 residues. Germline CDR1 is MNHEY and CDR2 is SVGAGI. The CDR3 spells CASSYSAGDTEAFY. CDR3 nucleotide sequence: TGTGCCAGCAGTTACTCTGCTGGAGACACTGAAGCTTTCTAT.

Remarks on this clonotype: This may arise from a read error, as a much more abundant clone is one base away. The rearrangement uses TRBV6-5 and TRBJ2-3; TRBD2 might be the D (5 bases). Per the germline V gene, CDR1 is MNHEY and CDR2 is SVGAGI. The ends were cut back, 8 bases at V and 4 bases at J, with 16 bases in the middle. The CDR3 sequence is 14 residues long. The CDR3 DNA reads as TGTGCCAGCGGGCCAACTAGTGAGCCAGATACGCAGTATTTT. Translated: CASGPTSEPDTQYF.

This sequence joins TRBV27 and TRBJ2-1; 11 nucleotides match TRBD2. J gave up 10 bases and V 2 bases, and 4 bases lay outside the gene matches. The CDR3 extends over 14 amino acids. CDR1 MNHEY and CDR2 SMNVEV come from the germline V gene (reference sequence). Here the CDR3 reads CASSLRLAGTEQFF. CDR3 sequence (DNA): TGTGCCAGCAGTTTACGACTAGCGGGGACCGAGCAGTTCTTC.

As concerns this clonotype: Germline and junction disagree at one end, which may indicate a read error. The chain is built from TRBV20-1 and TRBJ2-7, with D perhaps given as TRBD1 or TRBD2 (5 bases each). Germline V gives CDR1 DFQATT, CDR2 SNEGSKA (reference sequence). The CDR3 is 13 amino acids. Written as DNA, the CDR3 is TGCAGTGTTAGACGGGGCATCTCCTACGAGCAGTACTTC. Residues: CSVRRGISYEQYF.

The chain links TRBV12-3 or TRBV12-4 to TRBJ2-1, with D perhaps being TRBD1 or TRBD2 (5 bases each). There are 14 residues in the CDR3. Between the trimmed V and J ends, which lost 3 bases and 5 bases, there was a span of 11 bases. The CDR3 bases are TGTGCCAGCAGTTTCCCCGGGACGCACAATGAGCAGTTCTTC. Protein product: CASSFPGTHNEQFF.